Detailed here is one T cell receptor (beta chain). Its binding antigen is unknown. No clone much larger than this one lies a single base away; base qualities are absent. This specimen comes from a study of early T cells in non-severe SARS-CoV-2 infection (dated by TCRdb to the early 2020s). Broadly, across the study: Bulk RNA from unsorted whole blood was used for TCR sequencing, so alpha and beta chains could not be paired.

Library preparation employed 5' RACE. The listed sequencing device is NextSeq 500. The TCR library protocol attached unique molecular identifiers to individual cDNA molecules to correct for sequencing error and PCR bias. Both TCR alpha and beta chains were sequenced, and tight co-correlation was observed between alpha and beta sequence abundances in each sample. In the source study's methods: V gene, J gene and CDR3 annotation of TCR sequences was performed with Decombinator V4. TCRs were defined as expanded if a significant change between any two time points was detected under a Poisson model with p below 0.0001. TCR abundances were normalised to the total number of TCRs sequenced per sample and expressed as counts per million. MAIT TCRs were defined by TRAV1-2 paired with TRAJ12, TRAJ20 or TRAJ33, and iNKT TCRs by TRAV10 paired with TRAJ18. A search of VDJdb, accessed on 1 November 2021, was run for TCRs annotated to CMV, EBV and SARS-CoV-2, with TCRs annotated for multiple antigens excluded. In-frame beta chains were kept once TCRdb had trimmed the public reads at Q25 with fastp and called clones with MiXCR. CDR3 protein sequences are deduplicated, and each keeps its most common genes and DNA. The V and J calls follow TCRdb's processing rather than the paper's. The sample data list approximately 69,000 distinct CDR3 sequences, and about an eighth of these were observed just once. Roughly 6% of the sample is held by the ten biggest clonotypes.

Study-wide findings and limitations: VDJdb matching was skewed toward anti-spike CD8 responses and likely underestimated virus-specific expansions by missing private and CD4 specificities.

The CDR3 contains 16 residues, cysteine and phenylalanine counted. The CDR3 DNA has 48 bases and is translated from base 1. Trimming removed 1 base from V and 4 bases from J, leaving 14 bases between the germline ends. CDR1 and CDR2 were assigned from the germline V gene as SGHTA and FQGNSA. Set within a cohort of healthcare workers in London, UK, this nested case-control study involved weekly PCR testing of nasopharyngeal swabs along with blood sampling. Between 23 and 31 March 2020, the week of the UK lockdown, healthcare workers were enrolled and then followed up weekly for as long as 16 weeks. This sequence was found in an adult who was a healthcare worker with PCR-confirmed SARS-CoV-2 infection or an uninfected control (not recorded which). Sequenced: whole blood. The chain uses TRBV7-2 and TRBJ2-1; the D region possibly corresponds to TRBD2 (6 bases align). The sequenced DNA is TGTGCCAGCAGCTTAGATTATAGCGGAGGGTACAATGAGCAGTTCTTC. This translates into CASSLDYSGGYNEQFF.